The 31 T cell receptor beta chains in this list originate from one sample, sequenced in a study of cytomegalovirus exposure and HLA in healthy donors. The PCR was carried out with 60 Vbeta primers and 13 Jbeta primers. Clones were sequenced by immunoSEQ multiplex PCR, and TCRdb holds only the in-frame ones, with some missing. Of roughly 110,000 clones detected, approximately 80% appear once; the ten largest clones hold around 0.95%. Input material: PBMCs. These receptors originate from a woman in her twenties or thirties in good health and CMV-seronegative.

The chain links TRBV5-1 to TRBJ2-2; the D is unclear. The V end lost 0 bases, the J end lost 4 bases, and 10 bases lay between the germline ends. CDR1 is SGHRS, CDR2 YFSETQ, per germline. CDR3 length equals 15 residues. The CDR3 DNA sequence: TGCGCCAGCAGCTTGGGAGGTCAGATCACCGGGGAGCTGTTTTTT. This gives the protein CASSLGGQITGELFF.

This clone showed up just once. V usage is TRBV12-5 and J usage is TRBJ1-1, with TRBD1 matching 8 bases. In germline, CDR1 is LGHNT, CDR2 FRNRAP. With 6 bases clipped from V and 7 bases from J, the junction kept 4 bases outside the gene matches. The CDR3 extends over 12 amino acids. CDR3 sequence: CASGSDRGEAFF. The CDR3 DNA is TGTGCTAGTGGCTCCGACAGGGGTGAAGCTTTCTTT.

V usage is TRBV2 and J usage is TRBJ1-5; 11 bases are shared with TRBD1. With 7 bases clipped from V and 4 bases from J, the junction kept 9 bases outside the gene matches. CDR3 size: 16 residues. The V gene's germline CDR1 is SNHLY and CDR2 FYNNEI. The CDR3 sequence is CASMTGQGALNQPQHF. Written as DNA, the CDR3 is TGTGCCAGCATGACTGGACAGGGGGCGCTGAATCAGCCCCAGCATTTT.

The sample holds one count of this clone. This sample includes further DNA sequences coding for the same CDR3. V and J are TRBV15 and TRBJ1-1; D is unresolved. This CDR3 region has 13 residues. Germline V CDR1 and CDR2: LNHNV, YYDKDF (reference sequence). Trimming stripped 3 bases from V and 4 bases from J, with 9 bases between. For the CDR3, the DNA is TGTGCCACCAGCAGGGAGGGCTCCACTGAAGCTTTCTTT. Translating it yields CATSREGSTEAFF.

The chain has TRBV30 and TRBJ1-1; D unclear. There are 14 residues in the CDR3. Germline V gene lookup returns CDR1 GTSNPN and CDR2 SVGIG (reference sequence). Trimming cost V 2 bases and J 5 bases, with 15 bases left between them. CDR3 sequence: CAWSPLAGSTEAFF. Written as DNA, the CDR3 is TGTGCCTGGAGTCCCCTGGCAGGATCTACTGAAGCTTTCTTT.

This clone has only a few counts. V gene TRBV30 combines with J gene TRBJ1-1; D gene unclear. Trimming removed 2 bases from V and 1 base from J, with 8 bases in between. This CDR3 spans 13 amino acids. Germline V gene lookup returns CDR1 GTSNPN and CDR2 SVGIG (reference sequence). The CDR3 is CAWSRDTNTEAFF. The CDR3 DNA is TGTGCCTGGAGTCGAGACACGAACACTGAAGCTTTCTTT.

The J gene is TRBJ2-1, the V gene TRBV5-1; tentative D call: TRBD1 (6 bases). Germline V CDR1 and CDR2: SGHRS, YFSETQ. This CDR3 spans 17 amino acids. The V end lost 3 bases, the J end lost 0 bases, and 16 bases lay between the germline ends. In DNA form, the CDR3 reads TGCGCCAGCAGCTCGCCTCGACAGGTCCCCTCCTACAATGAGCAGTTCTTC. It yields the protein CASSSPRQVPSYNEQFF.

The chain recombines TRBV7-9 with TRBJ1-2; no clear D gene. Germline lookup yields CDR1 SEHNR and CDR2 FQNEAQ (reference sequence). The CDR3 consists of 14 residues. V dropped 1 base and J dropped 0 bases, with 6 bases sitting between them. The DNA of the CDR3 is TGTGCCAGCAGCTTAGGCGGTTCTAACTATGGCTACACCTTC. The encoded protein is CASSLGGSNYGYTF.

CDR3 DNA sequence: TGTGCCAGCAGTTCGGGACAGATCAATCAGCCCCAGCATTTT. It translates to CASSSGQINQPQHF. The chain has TRBV6-6 and TRBJ1-5; 7 bases line up with TRBD1. The V segment lost 4 bases and the J segment 3 bases; nucleotides outside the gene matches: 3. The CDR3 runs to 14 residues. Germline CDR1 and CDR2: MNHNY and SVGAGI (reference sequence).

The chain joins TRBV4-2 to TRBJ1-6, with TRBD1 matching 8 bases. Germline lookup yields CDR1 LGHNA and CDR2 YNFKEQ. Trimming took 4 bases from V and 10 from J; bases not matched to a gene: 9. This CDR3 has 15 residues. CDR3 nucleotides: TGTGCCAGCAGCCCTCGGACAGGGTCAGGATCACCCCTCCACTTT. Translation: CASSPRTGSGSPLHF.

The gene calls are TRBV7-9 and TRBJ1-1, with 9 bases fitting TRBD1. The CDR3 is 14 residues long. Germline loops: CDR1 SEHNR, CDR2 FQNEAQ (reference sequence). J gave up 1 base and V 5 bases, and 2 bases lay outside the gene matches. DNA for the CDR3: TGTGCCAGCAGCCCGGACAGGGGGAACACTGAAGCTTTCTTT. This encodes CASSPDRGNTEAFF. The whole variable domain, remainder taken from reference TRBV7-9 and TRBJ1-1, is DTGVSQNPRHKITKRGQNVTFRCDPISEHNRLYWYRQTLGQGPEFLTYFQNEAQLEKSRLLSDRFSAERPKGSFSTLEIQRTEQGDSAMYLCASSPDRGNTEAFFGQGTRLTVV.

The genes are TRBV10-2 and TRBJ2-3; TRBD2 aligns across 12 bases. Germline assignment: CDR1 WSHSY and CDR2 SAAADI. The length of the CDR3 is 13 residues. V lost 7 bases, J lost 5 bases, and 1 base stayed unmatched. DNA for the CDR3: TGCGCCAGCAAGGGACTAGCGGGAGATACGCAGTATTTT. Amino acids: CASKGLAGDTQYF.

This chain connects TRBV4-2 to TRBJ2-1; 7 bases are a match to TRBD1. Per germline, CDR1 LGHNA and CDR2 YNFKEQ. This CDR3 comprises 17 residues. The V gene end was trimmed by 0 bases and the J gene end by 9 bases; junction bases not matched to a gene: 14. CDR3 protein: CASSQELSYGTDSEQFF. In DNA form, the CDR3 reads TGTGCCAGCAGCCAAGAACTTTCGTACGGGACAGACAGTGAGCAGTTCTTC.

The rearrangement joins TRBV5-8 to TRBJ1-5; a possible D gene is TRBD1 (5 bases). In germline, CDR1 is SGHTS, CDR2 YDEGEE. Trimming shortened V by 4 bases and J by 7 bases, and 18 bases separated the two germline ends. The CDR3 has 15 amino acids. The CDR3 protein is CASSHGRLNRQPQHF. The CDR3 nucleotides are TGTGCCAGCAGCCACGGGAGATTGAACAGGCAGCCCCAGCATTTT.

The J gene is TRBJ2-7, the V gene TRBV5-1; TRBD2 is a possible D gene (6 bases). Trimming shortened V by 1 base and J by 5 bases, and 13 bases separated the two germline ends. CDR1 is SGHRS, CDR2 YFSETQ, per germline. The CDR3 consists of 14 residues. This CDR3 is CASSLSAGSDEQYF. In nucleotides, the CDR3 is TGCGCCAGCAGCTTGTCCGCGGGATCCGACGAGCAGTACTTC.

The V gene is TRBV11-2, the J gene TRBJ2-1; TRBD2 matches at 7 bases. CDR1 SGHAT and CDR2 FQNNGV come from the germline V gene. The V segment lost 5 bases and the J segment 0 bases; nucleotides outside the gene matches: 7. This CDR3 comprises 16 residues. The CDR3 DNA sequence: TGTGCCAGCAGCATCACTAGCGCCAACTCCTACAATGAGCAGTTCTTC. Encoded protein: CASSITSANSYNEQFF.

The rearrangement uses TRBV7-6 and TRBJ1-1; 7 positions match TRBD1. Looked up from germline, CDR1 is SGHVS and CDR2 is FNYEAQ. Unmatched junction bases numbered 3, after V lost 5 bases and J lost 3 bases. This CDR3 comprises 13 residues. The CDR3 here is CASSPGQYTEAFF. The DNA for the CDR3 is TGTGCCAGCAGCCCGGGACAGTACACTGAAGCTTTCTTT.

V gene TRBV5-1 combines with J gene TRBJ1-1; tentative D call: TRBD1 (5 bases). The CDR3 covers 15 residues. CDR1 and CDR2 from the germline V gene are SGHRS and YFSETQ. V was pared by 4 bases and J by 7 bases, with 20 bases between. The CDR3 DNA reads TGCGCCAGCAGCACCAAGACAGCTCCGGAGGGTGAAGCTTTCTTT. Protein product: CASSTKTAPEGEAFF.

Only a few counts were recorded for this clone. The gene calls are TRBV5-4 and TRBJ1-2; 7 positions match TRBD1. Germline V CDR1 and CDR2: SGHNT, YYREEE (reference sequence). V gave up 5 bases and J gave up 2 bases; unmatched junction bases: 15. The CDR3 covers 17 residues. DNA of the CDR3: TGTGCCAGCAGACCCGGGGGACAGCTTAAGACCAACTATGGCTACACCTTC. Protein sequence: CASRPGGQLKTNYGYTF.

The rearrangement uses TRBV2 and TRBJ1-5, with 7 bases matching TRBD1. This CDR3 contains 15 residues. From germline, CDR1 is SNHLY and CDR2 FYNNEI. V lost 2 bases, J lost 5 bases, and 6 bases stayed unmatched. The CDR3 sequence is CASSEYLTGDQPQHF. Here the CDR3 DNA reads TGTGCCAGCAGTGAATACCTCACAGGGGATCAGCCCCAGCATTTT.

The CDR3 protein is CASSFEGQPQHF. CDR3 sequence (DNA): TGTGCCAGCAGCTTCGAGGGTCAGCCCCAGCATTTT. The V call is TRBV11-2, the J call TRBJ1-5; D call uncertain. The V gene's germline CDR1 is SGHAT and CDR2 FQNNGV. Trimming removed 3 bases from V and 6 bases from J, with 6 bases in between. The CDR3 sequence is 12 residues long.

The gene calls are TRBV11-1 and TRBJ2-1; unclear D gene. Trimming took 0 bases from V and 7 from J, leaving 13 bases between them. From germline, CDR1 is SGHAT and CDR2 FQDESV (reference sequence). CDR3 length: 15 amino acids. The CDR3 here is CASSLARPRWNEQFF. The CDR3 bases are TGTGCCAGCAGCTTAGCGCGTCCCAGGTGGAATGAGCAGTTCTTC.

The J gene is TRBJ1-3, the V gene TRBV4-3; 10 nucleotides agree with TRBD1. CDR1 and CDR2 (germline): LGHNA, YSLEER. V shed 1 base, J shed 8 bases, and the junction held 11 bases outside the gene matches. The CDR3 consists of 17 residues. CDR3 DNA: TGCGCCAGCAGCCAAGGGGAATTCGGGACAGGGGAGGACACCATATATTTT. It specifies CASSQGEFGTGEDTIYF.

The chain links TRBV7-9 to TRBJ2-3; D may be TRBD1 (5 bases). V lost 7 bases, J lost 4 bases, and 15 bases lay in between. The germline V gene has CDR1 SEHNR and CDR2 FQNEAQ (reference sequence). The CDR3 covers 14 residues. CDR3 nucleotides: TGTGCCAGCAATGGCAGGGTAGGGCCAGATACGCAGTATTTT. Translation gives CASNGRVGPDTQYF.

V is TRBV19 and J is TRBJ1-1, with a weak D call TRBD1 (5 bases). The CDR3 covers 15 residues. Germline V gene sequence: CDR1 LNHDA, CDR2 SQIVND (reference sequence). Trimming stripped 5 bases from V and 0 bases from J, with 13 bases between. The CDR3 DNA reads as TGTGCCAGTAGTCCCTCGGAAGGGGTGAACACTGAAGCTTTCTTT. Translated, it gives CASSPSEGVNTEAFF.

This chain joins TRBV28 and TRBJ1-2; a possible D gene is TRBD1 (5 bases). Trimming left V 4 bases short and J 4 bases short, with 10 bases between. The CDR3 runs to 13 residues. The germline V gene encodes CDR1 MDHEN and CDR2 SYDVKM. The DNA of the CDR3 is TGTGCCAGCAGTTCAGGGTTTAGCTATGGCTACACCTTC. This sequence encodes CASSSGFSYGYTF.

The genes are TRBV27 and TRBJ1-1, with a possible D match to TRBD1 (5 bases). The V end was cut by 1 base, the J end by 4 bases, with 10 bases between. The germline V gene encodes CDR1 MNHEY and CDR2 SMNVEV (reference sequence). This CDR3 has 14 residues. This CDR3 reads CASSLFSRGTEAFF. CDR3 bases: TGTGCCAGCAGTTTATTTTCTAGGGGCACTGAAGCTTTCTTT.

V gene TRBV7-9 combines with J gene TRBJ1-1; no firm D call. Germline V gives CDR1 SEHNR, CDR2 FQNEAQ (reference sequence). The CDR3 sequence is 14 residues long. V was trimmed by 5 bases and J by 3 bases, leaving 13 bases between them. The chain's CDR3 is CASSTILHDTEAFF. As DNA, the CDR3 is TGTGCCAGCAGCACAATTCTTCACGACACTGAAGCTTTCTTT.

This clone has more than one count but fewer than ten. This chain joins TRBV4-1 and TRBJ1-1; D is uncertain. Trimming took off 0 bases at V and 5 bases at J, with 10 bases between the two ends. Germline V gene data show CDR1 as MGHRA and CDR2 as YSYEKL. CDR3 size: 14 residues. The DNA of the CDR3 is TGCGCCAGCAGCCAAGATGAGGCACTTACTGAAGCTTTCTTT. This gives the protein CASSQDEALTEAFF.

This chain joins TRBV2 and TRBJ1-2, with D uncertain. The ends were cut back, 4 bases at V and 2 bases at J, with 14 bases in the middle. The CDR3 covers 15 residues. Germline CDR1 and CDR2: SNHLY and FYNNEI. The CDR3 spells CASSVESKLNYGYTF. The CDR3 region has the DNA TGTGCCAGCAGTGTCGAAAGCAAGCTAAACTATGGCTACACCTTC.

This clone was seen a handful of times. The chain uses TRBV5-1 and TRBJ2-7, with D maybe TRBD2 (5 bases). The V end was cut by 0 bases, the J end by 5 bases, with 18 bases between. The CDR3 totals 16 residues. From germline, CDR1 is SGHRS and CDR2 YFSETQ. The CDR3 sequence is CASSLAPAPFGDEQYF. The CDR3 region has the DNA TGCGCCAGCAGCTTGGCCCCAGCGCCGTTCGGGGACGAGCAGTACTTC.